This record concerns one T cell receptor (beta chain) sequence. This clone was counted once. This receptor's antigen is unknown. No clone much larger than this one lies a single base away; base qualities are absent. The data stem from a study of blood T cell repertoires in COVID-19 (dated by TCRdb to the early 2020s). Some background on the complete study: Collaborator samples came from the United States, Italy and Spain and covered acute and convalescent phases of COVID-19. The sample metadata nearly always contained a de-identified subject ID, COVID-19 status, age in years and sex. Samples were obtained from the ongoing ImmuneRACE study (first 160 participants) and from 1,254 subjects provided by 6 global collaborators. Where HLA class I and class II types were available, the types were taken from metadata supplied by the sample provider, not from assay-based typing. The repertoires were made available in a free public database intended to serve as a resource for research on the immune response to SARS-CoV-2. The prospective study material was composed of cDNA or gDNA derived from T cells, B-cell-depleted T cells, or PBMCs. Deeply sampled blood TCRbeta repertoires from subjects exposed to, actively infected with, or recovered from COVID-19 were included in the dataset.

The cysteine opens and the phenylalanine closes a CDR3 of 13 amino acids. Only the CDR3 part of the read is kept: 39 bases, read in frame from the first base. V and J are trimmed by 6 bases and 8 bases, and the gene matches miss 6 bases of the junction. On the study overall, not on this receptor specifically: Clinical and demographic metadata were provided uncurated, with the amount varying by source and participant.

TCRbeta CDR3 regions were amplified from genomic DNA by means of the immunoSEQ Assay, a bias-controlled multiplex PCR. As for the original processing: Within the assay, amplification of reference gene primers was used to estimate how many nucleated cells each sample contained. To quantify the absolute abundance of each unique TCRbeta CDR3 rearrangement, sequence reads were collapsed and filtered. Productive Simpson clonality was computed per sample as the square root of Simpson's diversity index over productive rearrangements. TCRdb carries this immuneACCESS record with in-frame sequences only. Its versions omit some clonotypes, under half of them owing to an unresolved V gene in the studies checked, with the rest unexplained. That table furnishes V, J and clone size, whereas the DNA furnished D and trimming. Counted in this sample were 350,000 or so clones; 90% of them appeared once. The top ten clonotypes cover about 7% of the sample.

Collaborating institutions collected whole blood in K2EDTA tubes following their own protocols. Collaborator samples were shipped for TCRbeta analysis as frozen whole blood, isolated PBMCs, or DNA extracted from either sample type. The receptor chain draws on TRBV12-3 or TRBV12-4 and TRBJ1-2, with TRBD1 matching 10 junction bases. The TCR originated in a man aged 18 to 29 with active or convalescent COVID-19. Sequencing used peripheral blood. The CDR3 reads CASSQDRGEGYTF. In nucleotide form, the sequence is TGTGCCAGCAGCCAGGACAGGGGGGAGGGCTACACCTTC.